These 19 T cell receptor beta chains were all obtained from the same sample, sequenced in a study of early T cells in non-severe SARS-CoV-2 infection (dated by TCRdb to the early 2020s). Library method: 5' RACE. Sequencing relied on a NextSeq 500. Using fastp at Q25 and MiXCR, TCRdb reprocessed the public reads and kept productive beta chains. For every CDR3 protein sequence, its rows merge into one entry that carries the most common genes and DNA. The sample table holds over 25,000 distinct CDR3 sequences, of which about 10% were seen once. The top ten hold roughly 13% of the sample. Sequencing used whole blood. These receptors were obtained from an adult who was a healthcare worker with PCR-confirmed SARS-CoV-2 infection or an uninfected control (not recorded which).

This chain links TRBV12-3 or TRBV12-4 with TRBJ2-2; TRBD1 matches at 7 bases. J lost 4 bases, V lost 5 bases, and 10 bases had no gene match. The CDR3 length is 16 residues. CDR3 DNA: TGTGCCAGCAGTCCTCCCAGGGGGTCTATCACCGGGGAGCTGTTTTTT. This sequence encodes CASSPPRGSITGELFF.

This clonotype showed up many times. This chain links TRBV7-8 with TRBJ2-1; D possibly matches TRBD1 or TRBD2 (6 bases each). V was cut by 5 bases and J by 7 bases, with 21 bases left in between. The CDR3 runs 16 residues. CDR1 and CDR2 (germline): SGHVS, FQNEAQ. Here the CDR3 DNA reads TGTGCCAGCAGCGCCTGGGGGGCCGAAAAGAGTAATGAGCAGTTCTTC. Its protein is CASSAWGAEKSNEQFF.

There are many counts of this clonotype. The chain is built from TRBV4-3 and TRBJ2-5; D not certain. Germline values: CDR1 LGHNA, CDR2 YSLEER. The length of the CDR3 is 12 residues. Trimming cost V 0 bases and J 5 bases, with 4 bases left between them. CDR3 sequence: CASSQDRETQYF. In DNA form, the CDR3 reads TGCGCCAGCAGCCAAGATCGGGAGACCCAGTACTTC.

This clonotype has ten or more counts. V and J are TRBV6-5 and TRBJ1-5, with TRBD1 identical over 8 bases. Unmatched junction bases numbered 5, after V lost 5 bases and J lost 5 bases. The CDR3 spans 14 residues. Germline V lookup: CDR1 MNHEY, CDR2 SVGAGI. The CDR3 loop is CASSPPGGDQPQHF. CDR3 DNA sequence: TGTGCCAGCAGTCCCCCAGGGGGCGATCAGCCCCAGCATTTT.

The chain links TRBV3-1 to TRBJ1-2; D might be TRBD1 (5 bases). The germline gives CDR1 LGHDT, CDR2 YNNKEL (reference sequence). This CDR3 is built from 15 residues. V was clipped by 7 bases and J by 3 bases, with 18 bases between them. The CDR3 nucleotides read TGTGCCAGCATCCCCATGGGGGGTATGGACTATGGCTACACCTTC. Protein: CASIPMGGMDYGYTF. The full variable domain, completed using reference TRBV3-1 and TRBJ1-2, is DTAVSQTPKYLVTQMGNDKSIKCEQNLGHDTMYWYKQDSKKFLKIMFSYNNKELIINETVPNRFSPKSPDKAHLNLHINSLELGDSAVYFCASIPMGGMDYGYTFGSGTRLTVV.

This clonotype turned up a few times. This chain joins TRBV27 and TRBJ2-7; 12 nucleotides match TRBD2. Germline CDR1 is MNHEY and CDR2 is SMNVEV (reference sequence). J was trimmed by 5 bases and V by 6 bases; bases with no gene match: 5. This CDR3 is built from 14 residues. The CDR3 DNA sequence: TGTGCCAGCAGACTAGCGGGGGGAGTCCACGAGCAGTACTTC. Its translation: CASRLAGGVHEQYF.

This clonotype was seen repeatedly, ten times or more. This chain joins TRBV20-1 and TRBJ2-1; TRBD1 matches 7 bases. Per germline, CDR1 DFQATT and CDR2 SNEGSKA (reference sequence). The CDR3 spans 14 residues. With 1 base clipped from V and 5 bases from J, the junction kept 5 bases outside the gene matches. CDR3 region: CSARAQGVNNEQFF. The CDR3, as DNA: TGCAGTGCTAGAGCCCAGGGGGTGAACAATGAGCAGTTCTTC.

This clonotype was counted ten times or more. V and J are TRBV29-1 and TRBJ2-1, with no clear D. Germline values: CDR1 SQVTM, CDR2 ANQGSEA. This CDR3 contains 14 residues. V was pared by 3 bases and J by 0 bases, with 9 bases between. Here the CDR3 DNA reads TGCAGCGTTGATCAGAAAAGCTCCTACAATGAGCAGTTCTTC. This sequence encodes CSVDQKSSYNEQFF.

CDR3 loop: CASSVGQVAQETNEKLFF. As DNA, the CDR3 is TGTGCCAGCAGCGTAGGACAGGTGGCCCAGGAAACTAATGAAAAACTGTTTTTT. The chain joins TRBV7-9 to TRBJ1-4, with 7 bases lining up with TRBD1. This CDR3 has 18 residues. V shed 5 bases, J shed 1 base, and the junction held 13 bases outside the gene matches. Germline V gene sequence: CDR1 SEHNR, CDR2 FQNEAQ (reference sequence).

The V and J genes are TRBV9 and TRBJ2-6; 8 bases are a match to TRBD1. CDR3 size: 21 residues. J was trimmed by 0 bases and V by 0 bases; bases with no gene match: 14. Germline CDR1 reads SGDLS; CDR2 reads YYNGEE. The DNA for the CDR3 is TGTGCCAGCAGCGTAGGAAGCCGGGACAGGCTCCATATCTCTGGGGCCAACGTCCTGACTTTC. This gives the protein CASSVGSRDRLHISGANVLTF.

V and J are TRBV5-6 and TRBJ1-2; D may be TRBD1 (5 bases). Germline lookup yields CDR1 SGHDT and CDR2 YYEEEE. Trimming took off 4 bases at V and 9 bases at J, with 13 bases between the two ends. The CDR3 is 12 amino acids. Written as DNA, the CDR3 is TGTGCCAGCAGCCCCCGGGGCGGAAGCTACACCTTC. It is translated as CASSPRGGSYTF.

The V gene is TRBV5-4, the J gene TRBJ1-1; D gene uncertain. Germline V gene sequence: CDR1 SGHNT, CDR2 YYREEE (reference sequence). The CDR3 consists of 15 residues. The V gene lost 0 bases and the J gene lost 0 bases, with 9 bases spanning the gap. CDR3 sequence: CASSLGPSVNTEAFF. The CDR3 nucleotides are TGTGCCAGCAGCTTGGGACCCAGCGTGAACACTGAAGCTTTCTTT.

A word on this clonotype: A single base separates this from a much larger clone, so it may be a read error. V usage is TRBV9 and J usage is TRBJ2-2; 8 positions match TRBD1. CDR3 length: 15 residues. Germline-derived CDR1 and CDR2 are SGDLS and YYNGEE. In nucleotides, the CDR3 is TGTGCCAGCAGCGGTCGCAGGGGGCCGACCGGGGAGCTGTCTTTT. It codes for CASSGRRGPTGELSF.

This clonotype has a count of ten or more. The chain combines TRBV10-3 with TRBJ2-7; 10 nucleotides match TRBD2. Trimming removed 6 bases from V and 0 bases from J; junction bases left unmatched: 8. The CDR3 has 16 amino acids. Germline CDR1 reads ENHRY; CDR2 reads SYGVKD. In nucleotides, the CDR3 is TGTGCCATCAGAGCTAGCGGGGGCCTCAGCTCCTACGAGCAGTACTTC. As protein: CAIRASGGLSSYEQYF.

This clonotype has a count of ten or more. This chain uses TRBV3-1 with TRBJ1-1, with 8 positions matching TRBD1. The germline gives CDR1 LGHDT, CDR2 YNNKEL (reference sequence). CDR3 length: 14 amino acids. The ends lost 8 bases at V and 6 bases at J; junction bases unmatched: 11. The chain's CDR3 is CASSSQGGRAEAFF. CDR3 in DNA: TGTGCCAGCTCCTCACAGGGGGGTAGGGCTGAAGCTTTCTTT.

The table lists this clonotype with many counts. The chain recombines TRBV10-3 with TRBJ1-6; TRBD1 is a possible D gene (5 bases). Deletions cut 10 bases from V and 7 bases from J, with 14 bases between. CDR1 ENHRY and CDR2 SYGVKD come from the germline V gene. The CDR3 is 13 residues long. This CDR3 is CANMGTENSPLHF. Here the CDR3 DNA reads TGTGCCAACATGGGGACGGAGAATTCACCCCTCCACTTT.

Many counts were recorded for this clonotype. This sequence joins TRBV6-6 and TRBJ1-1; D unclear. Germline lookup yields CDR1 MNHNY and CDR2 SVGAGI (reference sequence). This CDR3 region has 13 residues. Trimming pared 2 bases from V and 1 base from J, leaving 5 bases between. This CDR3 is CASSYGQNTEAFF. CDR3 sequence (DNA): TGTGCCAGCAGTTACGGGCAGAACACTGAAGCTTTCTTT.

There are many counts of this clonotype. The rearrangement joins TRBV29-1 to TRBJ1-3; D might be TRBD1 (6 bases). The germline CDR1 and CDR2 sequences are SQVTM and ANQGSEA. Trimming removed 7 bases from V and 2 bases from J, with 18 bases in between. The CDR3 is made up of 15 amino acids. This chain's CDR3 is CSAFIPTGAGNTIYF. The CDR3 bases are TGCAGCGCTTTTATACCGACAGGAGCTGGAAACACCATATATTTT.

This clonotype was recorded a few times. V usage is TRBV21-1 and J usage is TRBJ1-2; no check of the table's D call, TRBD1, against the DNA was made. TRBV21-1 is marked as a pseudogene. The length of the CDR3 is 14 residues. CDR3 sequence reads: CASSKGRGYYGYTF. The CDR3 bases are TGTGCCAGCAGCAAAGGGAGGGGGTACTATGGCTACACCTTC.